The clone carrying this TCR beta chain showed up many times. Its cognate antigen is unknown. These data originate in a study of T cells in Graves' hyperthyroidism and ophthalmopathy. Study observations and caveats: Most thyroid clonotypes expanded above 0.001 were also detected in blood.

Germline CDR1 reads PRHDT; CDR2 reads FYEKMQ (reference sequence). The V segment lost 4 bases and the J segment 6 bases; nucleotides outside the gene matches: 0. This CDR3 comprises 13 residues. TCR beta CDR3 regions were amplified from RNA transcripts. The TCR CDR3 first-round RT-PCR relied on the HTBI primer set. MiXCR was run by TCRdb on the multiplex PCR reads, yielding one entry per CDR3 protein. The sample has hundreds of thousands of distinct CDR3 sequences, 20% seen once. The rearrangement uses TRBV13 and TRBJ2-3; TRBD1 matches at 11 bases. This clonotype originated in a man aged 35-49 years with Graves' ophthalmopathy. Sequencing used blood. Here the CDR3 reads CASSWDRGDTQYF. Written as DNA, the CDR3 is TGTGCCAGCAGCTGGGACAGGGGGGATACGCAGTATTTT.